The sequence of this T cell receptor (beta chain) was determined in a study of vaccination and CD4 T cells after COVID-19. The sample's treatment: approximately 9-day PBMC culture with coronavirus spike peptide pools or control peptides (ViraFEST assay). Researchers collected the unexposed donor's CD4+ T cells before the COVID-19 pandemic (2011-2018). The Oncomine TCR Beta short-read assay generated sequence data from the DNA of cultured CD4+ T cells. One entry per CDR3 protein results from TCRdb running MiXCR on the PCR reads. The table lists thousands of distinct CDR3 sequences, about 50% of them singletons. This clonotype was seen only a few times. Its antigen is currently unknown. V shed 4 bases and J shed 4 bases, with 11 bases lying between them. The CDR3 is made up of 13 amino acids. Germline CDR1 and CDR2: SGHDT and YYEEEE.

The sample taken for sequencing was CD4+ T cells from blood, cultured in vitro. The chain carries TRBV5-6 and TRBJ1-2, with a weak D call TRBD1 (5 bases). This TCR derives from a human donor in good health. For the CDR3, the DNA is TGTGCCAGCAGCCATTCCGGGGCCTATGGCTACACCTTC. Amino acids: CASSHSGAYGYTF.